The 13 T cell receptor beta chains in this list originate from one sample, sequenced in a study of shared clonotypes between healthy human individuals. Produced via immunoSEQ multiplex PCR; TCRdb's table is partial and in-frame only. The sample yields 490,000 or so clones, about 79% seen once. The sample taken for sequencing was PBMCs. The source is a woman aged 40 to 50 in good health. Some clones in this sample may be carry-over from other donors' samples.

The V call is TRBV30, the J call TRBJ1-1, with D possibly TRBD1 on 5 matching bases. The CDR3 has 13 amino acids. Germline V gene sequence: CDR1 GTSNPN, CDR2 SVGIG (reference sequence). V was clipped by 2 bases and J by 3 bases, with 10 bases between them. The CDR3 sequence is CAWSTGTYTEAFF. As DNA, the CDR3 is TGTGCCTGGAGTACCGGGACGTACACTGAAGCTTTCTTT.

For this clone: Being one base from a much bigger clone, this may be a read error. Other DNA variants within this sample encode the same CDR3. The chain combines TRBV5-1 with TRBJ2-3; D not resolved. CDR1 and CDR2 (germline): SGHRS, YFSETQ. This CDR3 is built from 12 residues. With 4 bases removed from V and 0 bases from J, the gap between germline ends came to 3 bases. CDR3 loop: CASSPSTDTQYF. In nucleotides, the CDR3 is TGCGCCAGCAGCCCTAGCACAGATACGCAGTATTTT.

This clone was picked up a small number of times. The CDR3 coding sequence is TGTGCCAGCCCCGGAGGGCGCACTGAAGCTTTCTTT. Its translation: CASPGGRTEAFF. The chain joins TRBV18 to TRBJ1-1, with D unresolved. This CDR3 is built from 12 residues. V shed 8 bases and J shed 4 bases, with 11 bases lying between them. Germline values: CDR1 KGHSH, CDR2 LQKENI.

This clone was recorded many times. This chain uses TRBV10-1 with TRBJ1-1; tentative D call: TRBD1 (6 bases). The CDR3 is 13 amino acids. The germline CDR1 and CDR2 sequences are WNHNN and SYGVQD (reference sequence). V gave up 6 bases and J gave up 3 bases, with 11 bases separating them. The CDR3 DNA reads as TGCGCCAGCAGCGAGGACAGCTACACTGAAGCTTTCTTT. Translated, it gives CASSEDSYTEAFF.

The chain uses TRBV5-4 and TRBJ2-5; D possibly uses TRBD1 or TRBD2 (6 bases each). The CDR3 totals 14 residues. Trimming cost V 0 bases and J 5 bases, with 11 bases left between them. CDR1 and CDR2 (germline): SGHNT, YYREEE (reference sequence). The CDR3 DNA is TGTGCCAGCAGCTTGGAAGGGGGGAGTGAGACCCAGTACTTC. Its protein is CASSLEGGSETQYF.

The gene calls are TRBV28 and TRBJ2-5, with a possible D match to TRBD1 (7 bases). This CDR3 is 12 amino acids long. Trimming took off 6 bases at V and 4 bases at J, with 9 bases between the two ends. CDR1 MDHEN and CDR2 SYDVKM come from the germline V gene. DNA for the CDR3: TGTGCCAGCAGGCAGGGGGGAGAGACCCAGTACTTC. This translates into CASRQGGETQYF.

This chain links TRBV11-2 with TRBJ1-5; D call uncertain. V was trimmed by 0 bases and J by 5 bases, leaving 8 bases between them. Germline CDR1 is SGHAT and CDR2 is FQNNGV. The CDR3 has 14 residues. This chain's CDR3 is CASSLDRGDQPQHF. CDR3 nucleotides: TGTGCCAGCAGCTTAGATCGTGGGGATCAGCCCCAGCATTTT.

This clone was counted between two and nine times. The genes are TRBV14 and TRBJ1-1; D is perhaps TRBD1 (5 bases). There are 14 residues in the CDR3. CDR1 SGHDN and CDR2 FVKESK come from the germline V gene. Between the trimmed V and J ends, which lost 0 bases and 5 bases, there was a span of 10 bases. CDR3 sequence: CASSQELRVTEAFF. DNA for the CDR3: TGTGCCAGCAGCCAAGAGCTCAGGGTGACTGAAGCTTTCTTT.

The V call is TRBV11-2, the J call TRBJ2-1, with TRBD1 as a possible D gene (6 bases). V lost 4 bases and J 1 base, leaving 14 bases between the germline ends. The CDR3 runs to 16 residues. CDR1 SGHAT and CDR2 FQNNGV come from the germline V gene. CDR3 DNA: TGTGCCAGCAGCTCTCGGTGGGGGCGGTCCTACAATGAGCAGTTCTTC. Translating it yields CASSSRWGRSYNEQFF.

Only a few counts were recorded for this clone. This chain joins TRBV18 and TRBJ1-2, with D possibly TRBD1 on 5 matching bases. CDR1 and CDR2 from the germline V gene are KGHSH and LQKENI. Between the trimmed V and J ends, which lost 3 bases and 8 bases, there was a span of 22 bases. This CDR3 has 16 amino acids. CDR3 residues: CASSPQVMDTGLGYTF. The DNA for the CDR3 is TGTGCCAGCTCACCCCAAGTAATGGACACGGGGCTCGGCTACACCTTC.

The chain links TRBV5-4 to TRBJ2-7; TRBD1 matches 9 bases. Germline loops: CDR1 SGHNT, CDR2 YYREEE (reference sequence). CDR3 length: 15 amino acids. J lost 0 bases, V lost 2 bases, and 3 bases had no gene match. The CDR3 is CASSLRDRASYEQYF. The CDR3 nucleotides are TGTGCCAGCAGCTTAAGGGACAGGGCCTCCTACGAGCAGTACTTC. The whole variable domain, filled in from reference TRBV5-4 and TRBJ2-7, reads ETGVTQSPTHLIKTRGQQVTLRCSSQSGHNTVSWYQQALGQGPQFIFQYYREEENGRGNFPPRFSGLQFPNYSSELNVNALELDDSALYLCASSLRDRASYEQYFGPGTRLTVT.

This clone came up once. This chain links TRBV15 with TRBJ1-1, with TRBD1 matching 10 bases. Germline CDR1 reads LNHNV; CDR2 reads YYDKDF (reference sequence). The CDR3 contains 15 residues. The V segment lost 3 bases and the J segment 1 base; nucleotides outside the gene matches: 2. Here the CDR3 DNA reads TGTGCCACCAGCAGGGGACAGGGGTCGAACACTGAAGCTTTCTTT. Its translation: CATSRGQGSNTEAFF.

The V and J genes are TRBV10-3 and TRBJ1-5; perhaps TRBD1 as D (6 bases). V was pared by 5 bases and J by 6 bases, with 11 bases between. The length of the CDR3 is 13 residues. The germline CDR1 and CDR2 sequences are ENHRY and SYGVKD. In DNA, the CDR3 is TGTGCCATCAGTCAGGGGTTCGGTCAGCCCCAGCATTTT. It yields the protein CAISQGFGQPQHF.